Listed below are T cell receptor beta chains from one sample, sequenced in a study of neoadjuvant anti-PD-1 for oral cavity cancer. The repertoire was sequenced with immunoSEQ multiplex PCR; TCRdb's copy has only in-frame clones and lacks some. The profile shows 11,000 to 15,000 clones, around 75% of them singletons. The source was PBMCs, collected before nivolumab (anti-PD-1) treatment. Receptors were obtained from a person aged 35-79 years with oral cavity squamous cell carcinoma. Both conserved end residues are part of each CDR3. The D gene is left open where the match is weak. Some rows mark clone size as missing; the rest say once, few, many or name a class of expanded clone.

v_gene	d_gene	j_gene	abundance	CDR3aa	CDR3nt
TRBV6-1	TRBD1	TRBJ2-2	few	CASSPGGETGELFF	TGTGCCAGCAGTCCAGGGGGCGAGACCGGGGAGCTGTTTTTT
TRBV27	.	TRBJ2-2	.	CASSLGITGELFF	TGTGCCAGCAGTTTAGGTATCACCGGGGAGCTGTTTTTT
TRBV5-1	TRBD2	TRBJ2-1	once	CASSLALAGGNEQFF	TGCGCCAGCAGCTTGGCGCTAGCGGGAGGTAATGAGCAGTTCTTC
TRBV30	.	TRBJ1-1	.	CAWSLTLHTEAFF	TGTGCCTGGAGCTTGACATTACACACTGAAGCTTTCTTT
TRBV11-2	TRBD1	TRBJ1-6	.	CASTRQGIWNSPLHF	TGTGCCAGCACCAGACAGGGAATTTGGAATTCACCCCTCCACTTT
TRBV6-5	.	TRBJ1-5	.	CASSPNRYQPQHF	TGTGCCAGCAGTCCCAACAGGTATCAGCCCCAGCATTTT
TRBV2	.	TRBJ1-5	.	CASRESNQPQHF	TGTGCCAGCAGGGAGAGTAATCAGCCCCAGCATTTT
TRBV9	TRBD1	TRBJ2-2	.	CASSRDRVIGELFF	TGTGCCAGCAGCCGGGACAGGGTCATCGGGGAGCTGTTTTTT
TRBV7-9	TRBD2	TRBJ2-2	.	CASSPGLAGTNTGELFF	TGTGCCAGCAGCCCCGGACTAGCGGGTACGAACACCGGGGAGCTGTTTTTT
TRBV29-1	TRBD1	TRBJ1-1	few	CSAPRGGQRNTEAFF	TGCAGCGCCCCCAGGGGGGGACAGAGGAACACTGAAGCTTTCTTT
TRBV19	TRBD1	TRBJ1-2	.	CASSMEDRAFYGYTF	TGTGCCAGTAGTATGGAGGACAGGGCTTTCTATGGCTACACCTTC
TRBV6-5	TRBD2	TRBJ2-5	.	CASSLLAGLETQYF	TGTGCCAGCAGCTTATTAGCGGGGCTGGAGACCCAGTACTTC
TRBV6-1	TRBD1	TRBJ1-2	.	CASRPGQGLNYGYTF	TGTGCCAGCAGACCAGGACAGGGGCTCAACTATGGCTACACCTTC
TRBV9	TRBD1	TRBJ1-4	.	CASSTNTGGGGEKLFF	TGTGCCAGTAGCACCAACACAGGGGGAGGGGGTGAAAAACTGTTTTTT
TRBV5-6	.	TRBJ2-5	.	CASSLGLEETQYF	TGTGCCAGCAGCCTCGGACTCGAAGAGACCCAGTACTTC
TRBV5-1	.	TRBJ1-5	.	CASSLGPNQPQHF	TGCGCCAGCAGCTTGGGGCCGAATCAGCCCCAGCATTTT
TRBV7-8	.	TRBJ2-7	once	CASSLNNFYEQYF	TGTGCCAGCAGCTTAAACAATTTCTACGAGCAGTACTTC
TRBV11-1	.	TRBJ2-5	.	CASSLRDGEQETQYF	TGTGCCAGCAGCTTACGGGACGGGGAGCAAGAGACCCAGTACTTC
TRBV7-2	TRBD2	TRBJ2-3	.	CASSLVTGTSGINTQYF	TGTGCCAGCAGCTTAGTGACCGGGACTAGCGGGATAAATACGCAGTATTTT
TRBV30	.	TRBJ1-2	.	CAWSVLGNPSRGYTF	TGTGCCTGGAGTGTACTAGGTAACCCCTCCAGGGGCTACACCTTC
TRBV10-3	TRBD1	TRBJ2-5	.	CAIKEDRGQETQYF	TGTGCCATCAAAGAGGACAGGGGCCAAGAGACCCAGTACTTC
TRBV10-3	TRBD2	TRBJ2-3	few	CAISEPIGTSGGTSTDTQYF	TGTGCCATCAGTGAGCCAATCGGGACTAGCGGGGGCACTAGCACAGATACGCAGTATTTT
TRBV27	.	TRBJ1-4	few	CASSLNRVMGKLFF	TGTGCCAGCAGTTTGAACAGGGTCATGGGAAAACTGTTTTTT
TRBV19	.	TRBJ1-1	few	CATGQQSSNTEAFF	TGTGCCACTGGACAGCAGAGTTCGAACACTGAAGCTTTCTTT
TRBV11-2	.	TRBJ2-7	few	CASSVGSAGFSSYEQYF	TGTGCCAGCAGTGTAGGGTCTGCCGGGTTCAGCTCCTACGAGCAGTACTTC
TRBV27	TRBD2	TRBJ2-7	.	CASSYSGTTYEQYF	TGTGCCAGCAGTTATAGCGGGACCACCTACGAGCAGTACTTC
TRBV27	.	TRBJ1-1	.	CASSPVATNTEAFF	TGTGCCAGCAGCCCCGTGGCGACGAACACTGAAGCTTTCTTT
TRBV11-2	.	TRBJ1-2	.	CASSLPGLGGGYTF	TGTGCCAGCAGCTTACCAGGGCTCGGGGGTGGCTACACCTTC
TRBV7-9	.	TRBJ1-2	.	CASNELEGYGYTF	TGTGCCAGCAACGAACTCGAGGGCTATGGCTACACCTTC
TRBV7-9	.	TRBJ1-2	few	CASSFEAANYGYTF	TGTGCCAGCAGCTTTGAGGCCGCTAACTATGGCTACACCTTC
TRBV28	.	TRBJ1-1	few	CASSFTPLSRDLGNTEAFF	TGTGCCAGCAGTTTCACGCCATTGTCAAGGGATTTAGGGAACACTGAAGCTTTCTTT
TRBV2	.	TRBJ2-2	once	CASSATGELFF	TGTGCCAGCAGTGCTACCGGGGAGCTGTTTTTT
TRBV11-3	TRBD1	TRBJ2-2	.	CASSLRYRGGTGELFF	TGTGCCAGCAGCTTAAGATACAGGGGCGGGACCGGGGAGCTGTTTTTT
TRBV5-1	.	TRBJ1-2	.	CASSLSFTETFNYGYTF	TGCGCCAGCAGCTTGTCATTCACAGAGACTTTCAACTATGGCTACACCTTC
TRBV7-8	TRBD2	TRBJ2-1	.	CASSLGSGRSSYNEQFF	TGTGCCAGCAGCTTAGGTAGCGGGAGGTCCTCCTACAATGAGCAGTTCTTC
TRBV28	.	TRBJ1-5	.	CASSPETAPTVPWVQPQHF	TGTGCCAGCAGCCCTGAGACGGCTCCGACCGTCCCGTGGGTTCAGCCCCAGCATTTT
TRBV10-2	TRBD1	TRBJ1-2	.	CASSEWSIWQGAGDGYTF	TGCGCCAGCAGTGAATGGAGCATTTGGCAGGGGGCGGGGGATGGCTACACCTTC
TRBV11-1	TRBD2	TRBJ2-2	few	CASSPLAGNTGELFF	TGTGCCAGCAGCCCTCTAGCGGGGAACACCGGGGAGCTGTTTTTT
TRBV5-5	.	TRBJ1-4	.	CASSLKGTEKLFF	TGTGCCAGCAGCCTTAAGGGGACTGAAAAACTGTTTTTT
TRBV5-1	.	TRBJ1-5	.	CASSLGQSNQPQHF	TGCGCCAGCAGCTTGGGACAGAGCAATCAGCCCCAGCATTTT
TRBV5-4	TRBD1	TRBJ2-2	.	CASRKTGGWNTGELFF	TGTGCCAGCAGGAAGACAGGGGGCTGGAACACCGGGGAGCTGTTTTTT
TRBV9	TRBD1	TRBJ2-7	.	CASSVGDRAREQYF	TGTGCCAGCAGCGTAGGGGACAGGGCTCGGGAGCAGTACTTC
TRBV5-1	TRBD1	TRBJ1-3	.	CASSLAGQGLVNTIYF	TGCGCCAGCAGCTTGGCCGGACAGGGTCTCGTTAACACCATATATTTT
TRBV7-6	TRBD2	TRBJ2-2	.	CASSPTLAGGITGELFF	TGTGCCAGCAGCCCGACGCTAGCGGGGGGGATCACCGGGGAGCTGTTTTTT
TRBV21-1	.	TRBJ1-5	.	CASSKGRAACDQPQHF	TGTGCCAGCAGCAAAGGCAGGGCGGCTTGTGATCAGCCCCAGCATTTT
TRBV5-1	.	TRBJ1-5	few	CASSLAGDQPQHF	TGCGCCAGCAGCTTGGCAGGGGATCAGCCCCAGCATTTT
TRBV4-1	.	TRBJ1-5	.	CASSQLAVGNQPQHF	TGCGCCAGCAGCCAACTGGCAGTTGGCAATCAGCCCCAGCATTTT
TRBV2	TRBD2	TRBJ2-5	.	CASSASSGRGETQYF	TGTGCCAGCAGTGCGAGTAGCGGGAGGGGAGAGACCCAGTACTTC
TRBV5-8	.	TRBJ1-1	once	CASSLSAMNTEAFF	TGTGCCAGCAGCTTGTCGGCCATGAACACTGAAGCTTTCTTT
TRBV27	.	TRBJ1-1	few	CASSFLGPFVPRDTEAFF	TGTGCCAGCAGTTTTTTGGGCCCGTTCGTCCCTCGGGATACTGAAGCTTTCTTT
TRBV5-6	TRBD1	TRBJ1-4	.	CASSLQGAYEKLFF	TGTGCCAGCAGCTTACAGGGGGCTTATGAAAAACTGTTTTTT
TRBV9	TRBD2	TRBJ2-3	.	CASSPGTSGSTDTQYF	TGTGCCAGCAGCCCCGGGACTAGCGGGAGCACAGATACGCAGTATTTT
TRBV27	TRBD1	TRBJ1-3	.	CASSELGQGTNTIYF	TGTGCCAGCAGTGAACTCGGACAGGGGACAAACACCATATATTTT
TRBV19	.	TRBJ1-1	few	CASIQQGKTEAFF	TGTGCCAGCATTCAACAGGGTAAAACTGAAGCTTTCTTT
TRBV5-1	TRBD1	TRBJ2-1	.	CASSPGTGAYNEQFF	TGCGCCAGCAGCCCAGGGACAGGGGCCTACAATGAGCAGTTCTTC
TRBV6-1	TRBD1	TRBJ1-2	few	CASREGGRGYTF	TGTGCCAGCAGGGAAGGGGGCCGTGGCTACACCTTC
TRBV7-9	.	TRBJ2-3	.	CASSLSSWAHLSTDTQYF	TGTGCCAGCAGCTTATCGAGTTGGGCTCACCTCAGCACAGATACGCAGTATTTT
TRBV27	.	TRBJ2-1	.	CASSLSVTVNEQFF	TGTGCCAGCAGTTTATCCGTTACAGTGAATGAGCAGTTCTTC
TRBV30	.	TRBJ2-7	.	CAWSVASSYEQYF	TGTGCCTGGAGTGTAGCCAGCTCCTACGAGCAGTACTTC